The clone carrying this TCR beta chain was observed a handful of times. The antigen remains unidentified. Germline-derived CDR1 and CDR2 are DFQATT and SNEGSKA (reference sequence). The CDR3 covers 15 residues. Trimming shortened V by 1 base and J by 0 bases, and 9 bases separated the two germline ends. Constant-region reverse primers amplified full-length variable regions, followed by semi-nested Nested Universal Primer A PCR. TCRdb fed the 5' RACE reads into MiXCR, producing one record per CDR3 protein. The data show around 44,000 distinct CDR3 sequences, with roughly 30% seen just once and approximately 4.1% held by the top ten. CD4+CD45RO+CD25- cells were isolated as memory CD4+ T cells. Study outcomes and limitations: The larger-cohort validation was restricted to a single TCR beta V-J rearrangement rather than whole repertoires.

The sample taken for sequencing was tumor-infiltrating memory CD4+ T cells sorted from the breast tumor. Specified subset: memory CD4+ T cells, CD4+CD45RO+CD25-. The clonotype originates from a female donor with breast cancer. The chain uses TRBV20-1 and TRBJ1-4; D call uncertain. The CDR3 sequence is CSARVTKTTNEKLFF. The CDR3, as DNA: TGCAGTGCTAGAGTAACCAAAACAACTAATGAAAAACTGTTTTTT.